Below are 29 T cell receptor beta chains sequenced from a single sample in a study of quantifying T cell responses using KT2 cells. Across the study: cDNA was made from DNase-treated RNA using alpha and beta constant primers.

Each cDNA got a UMI-containing oligo ligated at its 3' end. First-round PCR used about 4 cycles and beta primers RC1.1 and RC1.2 covering TRBC1 and TRBC2. TCRdb recomputed calls from the UMI-ligation and nested PCR reads with MiXCR, one row per CDR3 protein. Among roughly 50,000 distinct CDR3 sequences listed, roughly an eighth were seen once. Sequencing was carried out using PBMCs spiked with cells of the T cell clone KT2. Source of these receptors: a human donor.

This clonotype was found many times. V gene TRBV6-1 combines with J gene TRBJ1-2; D is unclear. CDR1 is MNHNS, CDR2 SASEGT, per germline. Trimming removed 3 bases from V and 14 bases from J, with 10 bases in between. There are 10 residues in the CDR3. The CDR3 protein is CASSDPFATF. The CDR3, as DNA: TGTGCCAGCAGTGACCCCTTTGCTACCTTC.

This clonotype was detected a few times. The rearrangement links TRBV2 to TRBJ1-1; D ambiguous. The CDR3 has 14 residues. Trimming removed 6 bases from V and 4 bases from J, with 15 bases in between. Germline-derived CDR1 and CDR2 are SNHLY and FYNNEI. The CDR3 DNA sequence: TGTGCCAGCAGAGACCCCGGGAGGTCCACTGAAGCTTTCTTT. Encoded protein: CASRDPGRSTEAFF.

A few counts support this clonotype. The chain links TRBV29-1 to TRBJ2-5; D possibly matches TRBD1 or TRBD2 (5 bases each). V gave up 1 base and J gave up 1 base, with 13 bases separating them. The CDR3 is 15 residues long. Per germline, CDR1 SQVTM and CDR2 ANQGSEA. The CDR3 here is CSVEAVGESQETQYF. In nucleotides, the CDR3 is TGCAGCGTTGAAGCGGTGGGGGAGTCCCAAGAGACCCAGTACTTC.

This rearrangement joins TRBV4-1 to TRBJ1-5; D gene ambiguous. This CDR3 contains 17 residues. Germline V gene lookup returns CDR1 MGHRA and CDR2 YSYEKL. Trimming removed 0 bases from V and 5 bases from J, with 17 bases in between. Here the CDR3 reads CASSQDENIVGHQPQHF. The CDR3 DNA is TGCGCCAGCAGCCAAGATGAAAATATTGTGGGTCATCAGCCCCAGCATTTT.

This clonotype was observed a few times. The V gene is TRBV20-1, the J gene TRBJ2-3; D tentatively fits TRBD1 or TRBD2 (5 bases each). The CDR3 has 16 residues. Germline V gives CDR1 DFQATT, CDR2 SNEGSKA (reference sequence). With 2 bases removed from V and 6 bases from J, the gap between germline ends came to 21 bases. The CDR3 region has the DNA TGCAGTGCTAGACCAATCGCTAGTTGGGGCGGGGATACGCAGTATTTT. It specifies CSARPIASWGGDTQYF.

The rearrangement links TRBV12-3 or TRBV12-4 to TRBJ2-7; 10 positions agree with TRBD2. There are 15 residues in the CDR3. V dropped 4 bases and J dropped 0; count of bases not matched to a gene: 3. The CDR3 DNA reads as TGTGCCAGCAGTTCCCTAGCGGGAGCCTCCTACGAGCAGTACTTC. This gives the protein CASSSLAGASYEQYF.

The genes are TRBV7-2 and TRBJ1-5; D ambiguous. V was pared by 1 base and J by 1 base, with 11 bases between. Germline V gene data show CDR1 as SGHTA and CDR2 as FQGNSA. The CDR3 totals 16 residues. CDR3 sequence reads: CASSLEGTVSNQPQHF. The CDR3 nucleotides read TGTGCCAGCAGCTTAGAGGGAACGGTGAGCAATCAGCCCCAGCATTTT.

On this clonotype itself: A read error may produce the germline difference seen at one junction end. The rearrangement joins TRBV6-5 to TRBJ1-1; 7 bases line up with TRBD1. The CDR3 covers 14 residues. Looked up from germline, CDR1 is MNHEY and CDR2 is SVGAGI. CDR3 loop: CDSSYLQGTPEAFF. CDR3 sequence (DNA): TGTGACAGCAGTTACTTACAGGGGACCCCTGAAGCTTTCTTT.

The table lists this clonotype with a few counts. V is TRBV11-2 and J is TRBJ2-1, with TRBD1 as a possible D gene (6 bases). V was trimmed by 3 bases and J by 7 bases, leaving 10 bases between them. CDR1 and CDR2 from the germline V gene are SGHAT and FQNNGV. The CDR3 is 13 amino acids. DNA for the CDR3: TGTGCCAGCAGCTTGGCAGGGGAGAATGAGCAGTTCTTC. The encoded protein is CASSLAGENEQFF.

This clonotype was found many times. The chain has TRBV20-1 and TRBJ2-2, with D hard to call. V lost 6 bases and J lost 1, with 9 bases in between. The CDR3 is made up of 13 amino acids. Germline assignment: CDR1 DFQATT and CDR2 SNEGSKA (reference sequence). CDR3 loop: CSADLGNTGELFF. CDR3 nucleotides: TGCAGTGCCGACCTTGGGAACACCGGGGAGCTGTTTTTT.

This clonotype was seen more than once but under ten times. J is TRBJ2-7 and V is TRBV4-3; 7 bases line up with TRBD2. The germline CDR1 and CDR2 sequences are LGHNA and YSLEER. V was pared by 1 base and J by 5 bases, with 8 bases of the junction left unmatched. The CDR3 extends over 15 amino acids. This chain's CDR3 is CASSQGGGGTHEQYF. CDR3 DNA sequence: TGCGCCAGCAGCCAAGGGGGGGGAGGAACCCACGAGCAGTACTTC.

This clonotype was seen many times. This chain uses TRBV12-5 with TRBJ2-3; the match to TRBD2 covers 10 bases. The CDR3 extends over 15 amino acids. CDR1 and CDR2 (germline): LGHNT, FRNRAP. The junction had 7 bases not matched to a gene; V was cut back by 5 bases and J by 5 bases. CDR3 residues: CASGPAGGPGDTQYF. As DNA, the CDR3 is TGTGCTAGTGGTCCAGCGGGGGGGCCTGGAGATACGCAGTATTTT.

The chain couples TRBV12-3 or TRBV12-4 to TRBJ1-5; 8 bases match TRBD1. This CDR3 is 13 amino acids long. V trimming: 6 bases; J trimming: 5 bases; junction bases outside the gene matches: 3. CDR3 residues: CASRKTGDQPQHF. The DNA of the CDR3 is TGTGCCAGCAGAAAGACAGGGGATCAGCCCCAGCATTTT.

The V and J genes are TRBV6-1 and TRBJ1-2; D is unresolved. V was cut by 10 bases and J by 0 bases, with 9 bases left in between. Germline CDR1 and CDR2: MNHNS and SASEGT. This CDR3 is 12 amino acids long. The CDR3 coding sequence is TGTGCCACCTCGTTAGCTAACTATGGCTACACCTTC. Amino acid sequence: CATSLANYGYTF.

The table lists this clonotype with a few counts. The chain recombines TRBV10-3 with TRBJ2-7; D is perhaps TRBD1 (6 bases). V dropped 6 bases and J dropped 2 bases, with 17 bases sitting between them. The CDR3 is 15 amino acids. The V gene's germline CDR1 is ENHRY and CDR2 SYGVKD. The CDR3 nucleotides read TGTGCCATCAGACCTACAGGGTTCACAACCTACGAGCAGTACTTC. Translating gives CAIRPTGFTTYEQYF.

The sample holds a few counts of this clonotype. The J gene is TRBJ2-2, the V gene TRBV18; unclear D gene. The CDR3 spans 13 residues. Trimming took off 1 base at V and 7 bases at J, with 7 bases between the two ends. CDR1 and CDR2 from the germline V gene are KGHSH and LQKENI. In nucleotides, the CDR3 is TGTGCCAGCTCACCACGGATTGTCGGGGAGCTGTTTTTT. This encodes CASSPRIVGELFF.

This clonotype was found a few times. The chain couples TRBV27 to TRBJ1-2; 9 bases agree with TRBD1. Trimming removed 6 bases from V and 4 bases from J; junction bases left unmatched: 15. This CDR3 contains 17 residues. From germline, CDR1 is MNHEY and CDR2 SMNVEV (reference sequence). CDR3 nucleotides: TGTGCCAGCAGCCCCAACCCCACAGGGGGCGCGGTCTATGGCTACACCTTC. This translates into CASSPNPTGGAVYGYTF.

The CDR3 protein is CASSPQSSGQETQYF. In DNA, the CDR3 is TGTGCCAGCTCACCACAGTCTAGCGGGCAAGAGACCCAGTACTTC. The chain is built from TRBV18 and TRBJ2-5; TRBD2 matches at 8 bases. Per the germline V gene, CDR1 is KGHSH and CDR2 is LQKENI. The CDR3 runs 15 residues. V was clipped by 1 base and J by 2 bases; unmatched bases: 3.

The chain uses TRBV6-5 and TRBJ2-7; TRBD2 aligns across 8 bases. This CDR3 is 17 amino acids long. Trimming took 6 bases from V and 3 from J; bases not matched to a gene: 16. CDR1 is MNHEY and CDR2 is SVGAGI in the germline V gene. The CDR3 is CASSVTRALAEFYEQYF. In DNA form, the CDR3 reads TGTGCCAGCAGCGTTACGAGGGCACTAGCGGAGTTCTACGAGCAGTACTTC.

This chain uses TRBV2 with TRBJ1-5, with 7 nucleotides matching TRBD1. V was clipped by 2 bases and J by 3 bases; unmatched bases: 7. The germline CDR1 and CDR2 sequences are SNHLY and FYNNEI. This CDR3 spans 16 amino acids. The CDR3 loop reads CASSERDSGHNQPQHF. DNA for the CDR3: TGTGCCAGCAGTGAAAGGGACAGCGGTCACAATCAGCCCCAGCATTTT.

This clonotype appeared many times. This rearrangement joins TRBV6-5 to TRBJ2-7; 11 nucleotides align to TRBD1. The CDR3 consists of 15 residues. V shed 6 bases, J shed 2 bases, and the junction held 6 bases outside the gene matches. CDR1 is MNHEY and CDR2 is SVGAGI in the germline V gene. CDR3 DNA: TGTGCCAGCAGCCCTGGGACAGGGGGAACCTACGAGCAGTACTTC. Translation: CASSPGTGGTYEQYF.

This rearrangement joins TRBV6-2 or TRBV6-3 to TRBJ2-5, with 11 bases identical to TRBD2. Germline V gives CDR1 MNHEY, CDR2 SVGEGT. There are 15 residues in the CDR3. Losses at the gene ends were 5 bases for V and 4 bases for J; bases not matched to a gene: 6. This chain's CDR3 is CASSKLAGGRETQYF. In DNA, the CDR3 is TGTGCCAGCAGTAAATTAGCGGGAGGGCGAGAGACCCAGTACTTC.

This clonotype turned up a few times. The V gene is TRBV4-1, the J gene TRBJ1-1, with D possibly matching TRBD1 (6 bases). Trimming removed 4 bases at V and 6 bases at J, with 21 bases between. This CDR3 is 16 amino acids long. Germline CDR1 MGHRA, CDR2 YSYEKL. The chain's CDR3 is CASSRSGQSPGAEAFF. The CDR3, as DNA: TGCGCCAGCAGCCGTTCCGGACAGTCTCCCGGGGCTGAAGCTTTCTTT.

This clonotype has more than one count but fewer than ten. The chain uses TRBV20-1 and TRBJ2-5; 7 nucleotides match TRBD1. V shed 3 bases and J 9 bases; nucleotides not matched to a gene: 16. CDR1 is DFQATT and CDR2 is SNEGSKA in the germline V gene (reference sequence). The length of the CDR3 is 15 residues. CDR3 residues: CSASNSEGASGSQYF. CDR3 nucleotides: TGCAGTGCTAGTAATAGTGAGGGGGCGTCCGGGTCCCAGTACTTC.

V usage is TRBV6-5 and J usage is TRBJ1-3; maybe TRBD1 (6 bases). This CDR3 comprises 16 residues. Germline values: CDR1 MNHEY, CDR2 SVGAGI. Trimming shortened V by 5 bases and J by 0 bases, and 14 bases separated the two germline ends. The CDR3 coding sequence is TGTGCCAGCAGTACCAGGGGAGACACCTCTGGAAACACCATATATTTT. It is translated as CASSTRGDTSGNTIYF.

This clonotype is judged medium-sized. V gene TRBV29-1 combines with J gene TRBJ2-3; D unresolved. In germline, CDR1 is SQVTM, CDR2 ANQGSEA. This CDR3 is built from 12 residues. The V gene lost 8 bases and the J gene lost 1 base, with 10 bases spanning the gap. In nucleotides, the CDR3 is TGCAGCATCGACGGACGCACAGATACGCAGTATTTT. Its protein is CSIDGRTDTQYF.

The chain couples TRBV10-3 to TRBJ2-7; D remains unclear. Germline V gene data show CDR1 as ENHRY and CDR2 as SYGVKD. V was shortened by 8 bases and J by 0 bases, with 11 bases between the two germline ends. This CDR3 contains 13 residues. The CDR3 DNA sequence: TGTGCCATCTTGGCAGCTCTCTCCTACGAGCAGTACTTC. Protein product: CAILAALSYEQYF.

This clonotype was picked up many times. The V and J genes are TRBV11-2 and TRBJ2-7; 15 bases agree with TRBD2. CDR3 length equals 17 residues. Germline V CDR1 and CDR2: SGHAT, FQNNGV. V lost 1 base, J lost 4 bases, and 5 bases stayed unmatched. The CDR3 DNA is TGTGCCAGCAGCTTAGTTGGGACTAGCGGGGGGAGATACGAGCAGTACTTC. Translated: CASSLVGTSGGRYEQYF.

The CDR3 loop is CASSFSREPTDTQYF. The CDR3 DNA sequence: TGTGCCAGCAGTTTTAGCAGGGAACCGACAGATACGCAGTATTTT. The chain is built from TRBV12-3 or TRBV12-4 and TRBJ2-3; TRBD1 might be the D (5 bases). The CDR3 spans 15 residues. The germline V and J ends were trimmed by 3 bases and 3 bases, with 13 bases remaining between them.